This T cell receptor beta chain was recovered during a study of graft-versus-host responses after intestinal transplantation. Study as a whole: For approximately three years after anti-thymocyte globulin induction, all recipients took tacrolimus and steroids.

Repertoires were generated with immunoSEQ multiplex PCR, while TCRdb's copy carries only in-frame clones and drops some. The table shows roughly 80,000 clones, with around 92% occurring only once. Trimming removed 8 bases at V and 0 bases at J, with 17 bases between. The germline V gene encodes CDR1 SNHLY and CDR2 FYNNEI. The CDR3 length is 15 residues. The source of this sequence is a human patient who received an intestinal transplant, so some T cells may come from the graft donor. Sequenced here: PBMCs, sampled 98 days after intestinal transplantation. V and J are TRBV2 and TRBJ2-7, with D possibly being TRBD1 (5 bases). This CDR3 is CASFVGAAASYEQYF. The CDR3 DNA reads TGTGCCAGCTTCGTTGGGGCCGCCGCCTCCTACGAGCAGTACTTC.